These T cell receptor beta chains were read from a single sample in a study of radiation and T cells in renal cell carcinoma. This table comes from immunoSEQ multiplex PCR, and its TCRdb copy is limited to in-frame clones, with some not included. Among under 35,000 clones listed, approximately 84% were seen once. The sequenced sample was blood, obtained from a patient whose treatment included radiotherapy and nephrectomy. Source of these receptors: a man between 60 and 70 years old with renal cell carcinoma. Both conserved end residues are part of each CDR3. Fields, in order: CDR3 DNA, CDR3 protein, V gene, D gene, J gene, clone size, CDR3 length. The D gene is left open where the match is weak. Clone size is given for some rows only: seen once, a few or many times, or a class if the clone is expanded.

DNA: TGTGCCAGTAGTAACCGTCCGGGACAGTGGGACACTGAAGCTTTCTTT
CDR3: CASSNRPGQWDTEAFF
V: TRBV19
D: TRBD1
J: TRBJ1-1
size: -
length: 16

DNA: TGCGCCAGCACTGGGACAACGAACACCGGGGAGCTGTTTTTT
CDR3: CASTGTTNTGELFF
V: TRBV4-3
D: -
J: TRBJ2-2
size: -
length: 14

DNA: TGCAGCGTTAGATTTTCAGGGAAAAATTACCACGAGCAGTACTTC
CDR3: CSVRFSGKNYHEQYF
V: TRBV29-1
D: -
J: TRBJ2-7
size: -
length: 15

DNA: TGTGCCTGGAGTGTTCCAGGCTCCTATGGCTACACCTTC
CDR3: CAWSVPGSYGYTF
V: TRBV30
D: -
J: TRBJ1-2
size: -
length: 13

DNA: TGTGCCAGCAGTGAGTGGGAGACAGGATTGAACACCTTC
CDR3: CASSEWETGLNTF
V: TRBV2
D: -
J: TRBJ1-2
size: once
length: 13

DNA: TGTGCCAGCAGCTTGGTTGGGACCTACAATGAGCAGTTCTTC
CDR3: CASSLVGTYNEQFF
V: TRBV5-5
D: -
J: TRBJ2-1
size: once
length: 14

DNA: TGTGCCAGCAGTCGCGACTCTGGAAACACCATATATTTT
CDR3: CASSRDSGNTIYF
V: TRBV2
D: -
J: TRBJ1-3
size: -
length: 13

DNA: TGCAGTGCTCGGGACTTCGGGGAGCTGTTTTTT
CDR3: CSARDFGELFF
V: TRBV20-1
D: -
J: TRBJ2-2
size: -
length: 11

DNA: TGTGCCAGTCTAGGACAGATGAACACTGAAGCTTTCTTT
CDR3: CASLGQMNTEAFF
V: TRBV19
D: -
J: TRBJ1-1
size: many
length: 13

DNA: TGTGCCAGCAGGAGGAAGCCCGGGACAGATACCGAGCAGTACTTC
CDR3: CASRRKPGTDTEQYF
V: TRBV6-1
D: TRBD1
J: TRBJ2-7
size: -
length: 15

DNA: TGTGCCAGCGCCCGATACAGACAAGAGACCCAGTACTTC
CDR3: CASARYRQETQYF
V: TRBV6-5
D: -
J: TRBJ2-5
size: -
length: 13

DNA: TGTGCCAGCAGCCGGGGTGGTCTCCGCACAGATACGCAGTATTTT
CDR3: CASSRGGLRTDTQYF
V: TRBV11-2
D: -
J: TRBJ2-3
size: -
length: 15

DNA: TGTGCCAGCAGTTTATATGCAGGGGGCAGGGGCAATCAGCCCCAGCATTTT
CDR3: CASSLYAGGRGNQPQHF
V: TRBV27
D: TRBD1
J: TRBJ1-5
size: -
length: 17

DNA: TGTGCCAGCAGCGTAATCAGCGCGAGCACAGATACGCAGTATTTT
CDR3: CASSVISASTDTQYF
V: TRBV9
D: -
J: TRBJ2-3
size: -
length: 15

DNA: TGTGCCATGGCACAGGGGGTCCTCACAGATACGCAGTATTTT
CDR3: CAMAQGVLTDTQYF
V: TRBV10-3
D: TRBD1
J: TRBJ2-3
size: -
length: 14

DNA: TGTGCCAGCAGCTTCGATGTAAGCGAGCAGTACTTC
CDR3: CASSFDVSEQYF
V: TRBV11-1
D: -
J: TRBJ2-7
size: few
length: 12

DNA: TGTGCCAGCAGCTTACTGGGGGGACCCTACAATGAGCAGTTCTTC
CDR3: CASSLLGGPYNEQFF
V: TRBV7-9
D: -
J: TRBJ2-1
size: -
length: 15

DNA: TGTGCCTGGAGTGAAGCCGAGACCCAGTACTTC
CDR3: CAWSEAETQYF
V: TRBV30
D: -
J: TRBJ2-5
size: -
length: 11

DNA: TGTGCCAGCTCACCACGTTACACTGAAGCTTTCTTT
CDR3: CASSPRYTEAFF
V: TRBV18
D: -
J: TRBJ1-1
size: few
length: 12

DNA: TGTGCCAGCAGCCCGACAGTGAACACTGAAGCTTTCTTT
CDR3: CASSPTVNTEAFF
V: TRBV7-9
D: -
J: TRBJ1-1
size: once
length: 13

DNA: TGCGCCAGCAGCCAAGACATAGGGGGAGGCGGGTACGAGCAGTACTTC
CDR3: CASSQDIGGGGYEQYF
V: TRBV4-3
D: -
J: TRBJ2-7
size: few
length: 16

DNA: TGTGCCAGCTCAAGACAGGGACGGGGTAGCACAGATACGCAGTATTTT
CDR3: CASSRQGRGSTDTQYF
V: TRBV18
D: TRBD1
J: TRBJ2-3
size: -
length: 16

DNA: TGTGCCAGCAGCTGGATAGCGGGAGGGATGAATGAGCAGTTCTTC
CDR3: CASSWIAGGMNEQFF
V: TRBV5-4
D: TRBD2
J: TRBJ2-1
size: -
length: 15

DNA: TGTGCCAGCAGTCCCCGAGCGAACGAGCAGTACTTC
CDR3: CASSPRANEQYF
V: TRBV6-5
D: -
J: TRBJ2-7
size: -
length: 12

DNA: TGTGCCAGCAGTGAAGCGCGGATGTACTACACAGATACGCAGTATTTT
CDR3: CASSEARMYYTDTQYF
V: TRBV6-1
D: -
J: TRBJ2-3
size: -
length: 16

DNA: TGTGCCAGCTCACCCAGTGCGTGGGGGAACACTGAAGCTTTCTTT
CDR3: CASSPSAWGNTEAFF
V: TRBV18
D: -
J: TRBJ1-1
size: few
length: 15

DNA: TGTGCCAGCAGCTCGCGGACAGGTAGCACAGATACGCAGTATTTT
CDR3: CASSSRTGSTDTQYF
V: TRBV5-4
D: TRBD1
J: TRBJ2-3
size: -
length: 15

DNA: TGTGCCTGGAGGGGGACAGAAAGATCACCCCTCCACTTT
CDR3: CAWRGTERSPLHF
V: TRBV30
D: TRBD1
J: TRBJ1-6
size: -
length: 13

DNA: TGTGCCTGGAGTAGTTTAATAGGGACAGGGCTTTTGAACACTGAAGCTTTCTTT
CDR3: CAWSSLIGTGLLNTEAFF
V: TRBV30
D: TRBD1
J: TRBJ1-1
size: -
length: 18

DNA: TGTGCTAGCAGTCTAGCCGGGACAGGGGCCAATGAGCAGTTCTTC
CDR3: CASSLAGTGANEQFF
V: TRBV7-7
D: TRBD1
J: TRBJ2-1
size: -
length: 15

DNA: TGTGCCTGGAGTGTCTCCGGGAGTATAGGCAATGAGCAGTTCTTC
CDR3: CAWSVSGSIGNEQFF
V: TRBV30
D: -
J: TRBJ2-1
size: -
length: 15

DNA: TGCGCCAGCAGCCAGGGACTATTGAACACCGGGGAGCTGTTTTTT
CDR3: CASSQGLLNTGELFF
V: TRBV5-1
D: TRBD2
J: TRBJ2-2
size: few
length: 15